The rows below give T cell receptor beta chains drawn from one sample of a study of blood T cell repertoires in COVID-19. This table comes from immunoSEQ multiplex PCR, and its TCRdb copy is limited to in-frame clones, with some not included. The table includes about 69,000 clones, less than 90% detected once. Sequencing was carried out using peripheral blood. These receptors were collected from an older man with acute or convalescent COVID-19. Each CDR3 is given with its conserved first and last residue. The D gene is left open where the match is weak.

j_gene	v_gene	d_gene	CDR3nt	CDR3aa
TRBJ1-2	TRBV19	.	TGTGCCAGTAGTCCAGGCAATCGGCTCGGTGGCTACACCTTC	CASSPGNRLGGYTF
TRBJ1-1	TRBV5-1	TRBD1	TGCGCCAGCAGCACGGGACAGGGGTACACTGAAGCTTTCTTT	CASSTGQGYTEAFF
TRBJ1-1	TRBV30	TRBD1	TGTGCCGGGGGGTGGAGAACAGGGGGACGGAACACTGAAGCTTTCTTT	CAGGWRTGGRNTEAFF
TRBJ1-1	TRBV30	.	TGTGCCTGGACCAGAGACAGGTCGCGAAACGAAGCTTTCTTT	CAWTRDRSRNEAFF
TRBJ1-3	TRBV10-3	.	TGTGCCACCACAGTCCCTGGAAACACCATATATTTT	CATTVPGNTIYF
TRBJ1-3	TRBV2	.	TGTGCCAGCTCAGAGGCTGGAAACACCATATATTTT	CASSEAGNTIYF
TRBJ1-2	TRBV11-2	TRBD1	TGTGCCAGCAGCTCCCCGGACAGGGTCAGGGGCTACACCTTC	CASSSPDRVRGYTF
TRBJ1-1	TRBV25-1	TRBD1	TGTGCCAGCAGTGATTGGGGACAGGGGAACACTGAAGCTTTCTTT	CASSDWGQGNTEAFF
TRBJ2-3	TRBV7-6	.	TGTGCCAGCAGCCCACGGGGCGGGATGGGAGCAGATACGCAGTATTTT	CASSPRGGMGADTQYF
TRBJ2-7	TRBV2	.	TGTGCCAGCACCCCGGGACACACCTACGAGCAGTACTTC	CASTPGHTYEQYF
TRBJ1-1	TRBV24-1	TRBD1	TGTGCCGCTGCCACAGGGGACACTGAAGCTTTCTTT	CAAATGDTEAFF
TRBJ2-1	TRBV20-1	TRBD2	TGCAGTGCTAGTGCCCCCGGACTAGCGGAGAGCTCCTACAATGAGCAGTTCTTC	CSASAPGLAESSYNEQFF
TRBJ2-2	TRBV13	.	TGTGCCAGCAGCCCTGGACTCCCAAACACCGGGGAGCTGTTTTTT	CASSPGLPNTGELFF
TRBJ1-6	TRBV5-1	.	TGCGCCAGCAGCTTGGGGCAGTTTACTAGTTCACCCCTCCACTTT	CASSLGQFTSSPLHF
TRBJ2-5	TRBV14	.	TGTGCCAGCAGCCAAGGCTTGGGTTCCCGGGGACAAGAGACCCAGTACTTC	CASSQGLGSRGQETQYF
TRBJ2-5	TRBV19	.	TGTGCCAGTAGCCTCCGACGGTTGACTGAGACCCAGTACTTC	CASSLRRLTETQYF
TRBJ2-7	TRBV12-3/TRBV12-4	.	TGTGCCAGCAGCTCAGGACAGCTCTACGAGCAGTACTTC	CASSSGQLYEQYF
TRBJ1-1	TRBV6-5	TRBD1	TGTGCCAGCAGTTATGCTGGACAGGCGAACACTGAAGCTTTCTTT	CASSYAGQANTEAFF
TRBJ2-1	TRBV24-1	.	TGTGCCACCAGTCAACAGGAGATCACTATCCATGAGCAGTTCTTC	CATSQQEITIHEQFF
TRBJ1-4	TRBV6-5	.	TGTGCCAGCAGACCAGCGGCAACTAATGAAAAACTGTTTTTT	CASRPAATNEKLFF
TRBJ1-2	TRBV5-1	TRBD1	TGCGCCAGCAGCTCGGGACAGGGCTATGGCTACACCTTC	CASSSGQGYGYTF
TRBJ2-3	TRBV6-6	.	TGTGCCAGCAGTTATACGATCGACGGGACAGATACGCAGTATTTT	CASSYTIDGTDTQYF
TRBJ2-7	TRBV12-5	TRBD1	TGTGCTAGTGGACCCCCCCGGGACAGGGGGACCTACGAGCAGTACTTC	CASGPPRDRGTYEQYF
TRBJ2-1	TRBV27	TRBD2	TGTGCCAGCAGTTTCCCGGGACTAGCGGGGTACAATGAGCAGTTCTTC	CASSFPGLAGYNEQFF
TRBJ2-2	TRBV24-1	TRBD1	TGTGCCACCAGTCAACAGGGGGCGATCGGGGAGCTGTTTTTT	CATSQQGAIGELFF
TRBJ2-2	TRBV7-2	TRBD2	TGTGCCAGCGGCCCGGGACTAGGTGGAGCCGGGGAGCTGTTTTTT	CASGPGLGGAGELFF